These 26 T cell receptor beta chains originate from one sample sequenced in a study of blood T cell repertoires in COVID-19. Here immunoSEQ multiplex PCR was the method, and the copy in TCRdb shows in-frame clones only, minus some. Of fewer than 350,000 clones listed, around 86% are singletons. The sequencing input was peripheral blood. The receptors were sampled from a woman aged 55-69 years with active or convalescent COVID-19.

CDR3 protein: CASSSRLARETQYF. For the CDR3, the DNA is TGTGCCAGCAGCTCCCGACTAGCGCGTGAGACCCAGTACTTC. The chain carries TRBV7-2 and TRBJ2-5; 8 nucleotides align to TRBD2. Germline V lookup: CDR1 SGHTA, CDR2 FQGNSA. The length of the CDR3 is 14 residues. The trim removed 4 bases at V and 5 bases at J, leaving 6 bases unmatched.

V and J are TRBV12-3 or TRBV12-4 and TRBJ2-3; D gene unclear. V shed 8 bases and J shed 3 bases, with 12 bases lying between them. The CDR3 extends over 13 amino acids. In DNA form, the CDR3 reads TGTGCCAGCGGGCTACTCCTGACAGATACGCAGTATTTT. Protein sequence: CASGLLLTDTQYF.

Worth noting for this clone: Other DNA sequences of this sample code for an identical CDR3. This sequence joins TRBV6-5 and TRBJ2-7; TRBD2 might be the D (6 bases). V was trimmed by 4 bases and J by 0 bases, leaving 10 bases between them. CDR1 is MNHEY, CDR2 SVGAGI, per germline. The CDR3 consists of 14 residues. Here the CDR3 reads CASSSGGSSYEQYF. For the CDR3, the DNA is TGTGCCAGCAGTTCCGGGGGAAGCTCCTACGAGCAGTACTTC.

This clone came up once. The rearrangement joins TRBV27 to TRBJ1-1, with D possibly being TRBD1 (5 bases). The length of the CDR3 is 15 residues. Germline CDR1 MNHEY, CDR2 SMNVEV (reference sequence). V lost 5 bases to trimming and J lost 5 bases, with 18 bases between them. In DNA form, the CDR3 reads TGTGCCAGCAGTGAATCTCCTACGGGGGGGACTGAAGCTTTCTTT. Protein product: CASSESPTGGTEAFF.

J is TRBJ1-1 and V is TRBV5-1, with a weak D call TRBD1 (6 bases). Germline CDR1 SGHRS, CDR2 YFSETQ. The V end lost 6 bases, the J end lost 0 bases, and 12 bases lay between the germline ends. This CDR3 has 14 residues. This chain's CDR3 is CASTQGELNTEAFF. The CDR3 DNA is TGCGCCAGCACACAGGGTGAACTGAACACTGAAGCTTTCTTT. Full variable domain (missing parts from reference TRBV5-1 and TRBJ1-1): KAGVTQTPRYLIKTRGQQVTLSCSPISGHRSVSWYQQTPGQGLQFLFEYFSETQRNKGNFPGRFSGRQFSNSRSEMNVSTLELGDSALYLCASTQGELNTEAFFGQGTRLTVV.

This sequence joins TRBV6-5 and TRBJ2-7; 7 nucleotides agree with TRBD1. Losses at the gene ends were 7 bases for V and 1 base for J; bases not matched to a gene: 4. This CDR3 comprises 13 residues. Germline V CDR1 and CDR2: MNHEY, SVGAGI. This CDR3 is CASTAGGSYEQYF. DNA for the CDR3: TGTGCCAGCACTGCAGGGGGATCCTACGAGCAGTACTTC.

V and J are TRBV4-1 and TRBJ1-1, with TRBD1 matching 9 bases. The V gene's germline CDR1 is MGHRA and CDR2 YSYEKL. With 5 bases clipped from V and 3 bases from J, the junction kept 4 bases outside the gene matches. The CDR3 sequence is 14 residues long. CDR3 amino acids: CASSWGTGHTEAFF. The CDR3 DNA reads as TGCGCCAGCAGCTGGGGGACAGGGCACACTGAAGCTTTCTTT.

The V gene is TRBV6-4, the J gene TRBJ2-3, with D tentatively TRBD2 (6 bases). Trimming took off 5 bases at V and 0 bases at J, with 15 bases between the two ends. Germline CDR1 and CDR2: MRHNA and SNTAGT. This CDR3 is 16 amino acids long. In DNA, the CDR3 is TGTGCCAGCAGTCCCGGCGGGACCCTGAGCACAGATACGCAGTATTTT. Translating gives CASSPGGTLSTDTQYF.

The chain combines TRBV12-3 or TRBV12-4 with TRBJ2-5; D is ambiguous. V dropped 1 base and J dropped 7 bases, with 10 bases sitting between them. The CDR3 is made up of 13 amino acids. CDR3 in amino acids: CASSLGGFGTQYF. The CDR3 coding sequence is TGTGCCAGCAGTTTAGGAGGCTTCGGGACCCAGTACTTC.

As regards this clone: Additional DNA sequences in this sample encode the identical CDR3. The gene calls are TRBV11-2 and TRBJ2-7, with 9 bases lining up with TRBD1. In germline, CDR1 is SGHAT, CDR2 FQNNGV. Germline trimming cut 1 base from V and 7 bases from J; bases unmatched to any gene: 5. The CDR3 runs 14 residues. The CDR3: CASSLVQGAGEQYF. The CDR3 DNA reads TGTGCCAGCAGCTTAGTACAGGGGGCGGGAGAGCAGTACTTC.

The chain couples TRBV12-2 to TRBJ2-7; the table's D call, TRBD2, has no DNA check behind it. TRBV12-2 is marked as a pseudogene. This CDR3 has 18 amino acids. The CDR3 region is CASREATWEGKFSYEQYF. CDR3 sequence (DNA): TGTGCAAGTCGCGAAGCTACGTGGGAGGGTAAATTCTCCTACGAGCAGTACTTC.

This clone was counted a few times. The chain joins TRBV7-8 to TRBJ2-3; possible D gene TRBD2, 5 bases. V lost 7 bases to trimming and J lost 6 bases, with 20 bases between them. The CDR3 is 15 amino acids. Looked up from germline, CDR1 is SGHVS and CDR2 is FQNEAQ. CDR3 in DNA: TGTGCCAGCACCATACTAAATGGGGAGACGGATACGCAGTATTTT. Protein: CASTILNGETDTQYF.

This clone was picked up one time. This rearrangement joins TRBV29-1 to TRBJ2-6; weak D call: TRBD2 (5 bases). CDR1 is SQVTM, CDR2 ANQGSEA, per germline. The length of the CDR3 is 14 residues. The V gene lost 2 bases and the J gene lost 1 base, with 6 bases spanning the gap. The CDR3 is CSVERGSGANVLTF. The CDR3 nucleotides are TGCAGCGTTGAAAGAGGGTCTGGGGCCAACGTCCTGACTTTC. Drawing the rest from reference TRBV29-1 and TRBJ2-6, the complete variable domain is SAVISQKPSRDICQRGTSLTIQCQVDSQVTMMFWYRQQPGQSLTLIATANQGSEATYESGFVIDKFPISRPNLTFSTLTVSNMSPEDSSIYLCSVERGSGANVLTFGAGSRLTVL.

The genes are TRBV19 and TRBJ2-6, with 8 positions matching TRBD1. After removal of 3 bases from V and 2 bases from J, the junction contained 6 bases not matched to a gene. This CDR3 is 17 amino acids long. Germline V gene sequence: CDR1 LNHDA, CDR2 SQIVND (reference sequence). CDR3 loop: CASSIRQGAPGANVLTF. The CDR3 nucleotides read TGTGCCAGTAGTATTAGGCAGGGGGCCCCTGGGGCCAACGTCCTGACTTTC.

The CDR3 DNA sequence: TGTGCCAGTGGGAGGGTGGAATACGGAAACACCATATATTTT. Translating it yields CASGRVEYGNTIYF. The rearrangement joins TRBV19 to TRBJ1-3; D gene uncertain. Trimming stripped 8 bases from V and 4 bases from J, with 15 bases between. The V gene's germline CDR1 is LNHDA and CDR2 SQIVND (reference sequence). This CDR3 is 14 amino acids long.

CDR3 residues: CASIATKLDRGYCGYTF. CDR3 nucleotide sequence: TGTGCCAGTATTGCCACGAAACTCGACAGGGGCTATTGTGGCTACACCTTC. The chain has TRBV19 and TRBJ1-2; 8 nucleotides agree with TRBD1. CDR1 and CDR2 (germline): LNHDA, SQIVND (reference sequence). The junction had 20 bases not matched to a gene; V was cut back by 7 bases and J by 7 bases. The CDR3 is made up of 17 amino acids.

The CDR3 here is CATSRAGTGAYEQYF. CDR3 DNA: TGTGCCACCAGCAGGGCCGGGACAGGGGCCTACGAGCAGTACTTC. The rearrangement links TRBV15 to TRBJ2-7; TRBD1 matches 10 bases. The V gene end was trimmed by 3 bases and the J gene end by 2 bases; junction bases not matched to a gene: 4. The CDR3 totals 15 residues. Germline values: CDR1 LNHNV, CDR2 YYDKDF (reference sequence).

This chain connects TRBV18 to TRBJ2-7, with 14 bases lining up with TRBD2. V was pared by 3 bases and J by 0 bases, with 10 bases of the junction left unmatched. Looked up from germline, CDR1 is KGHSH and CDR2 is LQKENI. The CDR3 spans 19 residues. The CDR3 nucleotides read TGTGCCAGCTCACCTTCGCGGACTAGCGGGGGGCCGAGCTCCTACGAGCAGTACTTC. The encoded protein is CASSPSRTSGGPSSYEQYF.

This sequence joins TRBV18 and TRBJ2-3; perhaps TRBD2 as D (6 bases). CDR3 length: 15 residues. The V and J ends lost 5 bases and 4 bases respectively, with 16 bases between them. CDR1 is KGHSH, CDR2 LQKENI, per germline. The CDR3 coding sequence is TGTGCCAGCTCAGAGCCTGGGCCTAGCGCAGATACGCAGTATTTT. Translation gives CASSEPGPSADTQYF.

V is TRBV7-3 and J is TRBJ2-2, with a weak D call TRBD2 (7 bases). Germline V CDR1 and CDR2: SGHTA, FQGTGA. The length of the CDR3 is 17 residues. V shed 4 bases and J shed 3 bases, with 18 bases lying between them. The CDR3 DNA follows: TGTGCCAGCAGCTCGTCCGGGGGGACACTTTACACCGGGGAGCTGTTTTTT. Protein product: CASSSSGGTLYTGELFF.

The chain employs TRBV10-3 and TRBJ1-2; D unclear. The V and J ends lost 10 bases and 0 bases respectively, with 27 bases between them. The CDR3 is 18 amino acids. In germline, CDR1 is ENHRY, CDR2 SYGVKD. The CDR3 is CATQPFRRDIYTNYGYTF. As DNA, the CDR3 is TGTGCCACCCAACCCTTTAGGAGAGATATTTATACTAACTATGGCTACACCTTC.

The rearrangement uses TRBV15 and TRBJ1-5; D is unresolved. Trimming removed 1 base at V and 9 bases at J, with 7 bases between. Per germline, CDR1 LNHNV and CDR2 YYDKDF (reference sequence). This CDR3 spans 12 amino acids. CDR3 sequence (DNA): TGTGCCACCAGCAGAGCTTCAGGGCCCCAGCATTTT. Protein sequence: CATSRASGPQHF.

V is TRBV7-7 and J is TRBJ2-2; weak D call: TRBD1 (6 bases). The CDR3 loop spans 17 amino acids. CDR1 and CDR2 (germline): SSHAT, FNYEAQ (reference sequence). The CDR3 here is CASRDTNRDGNTGELFF. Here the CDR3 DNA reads TGTGCTAGCCGAGATACAAACAGGGATGGGAACACCGGGGAGCTGTTTTTT. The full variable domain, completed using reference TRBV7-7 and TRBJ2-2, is GAGVSQSPRYKVTKRGQDVTLRCDPISSHATLYWYQQALGQGPEFLTYFNYEAQPDKSGLPSDRFSAERPEGSISTLTIQRTEQRDSAMYRCASRDTNRDGNTGELFFGEGSRLTVL.

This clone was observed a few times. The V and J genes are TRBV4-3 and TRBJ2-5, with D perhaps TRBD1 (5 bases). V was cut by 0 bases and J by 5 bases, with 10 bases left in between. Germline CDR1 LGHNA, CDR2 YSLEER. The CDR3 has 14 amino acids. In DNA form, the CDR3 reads TGCGCCAGCAGCCAAGATTCAGGGTCGGAGACCCAGTACTTC. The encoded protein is CASSQDSGSETQYF.

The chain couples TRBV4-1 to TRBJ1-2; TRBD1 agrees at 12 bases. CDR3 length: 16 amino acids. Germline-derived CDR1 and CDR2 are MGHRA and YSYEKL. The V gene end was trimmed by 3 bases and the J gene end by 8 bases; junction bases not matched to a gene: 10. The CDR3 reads CASSHQGQGAGGGYTF. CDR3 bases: TGCGCCAGCAGCCACCAGGGACAGGGGGCCGGAGGCGGCTACACCTTC.

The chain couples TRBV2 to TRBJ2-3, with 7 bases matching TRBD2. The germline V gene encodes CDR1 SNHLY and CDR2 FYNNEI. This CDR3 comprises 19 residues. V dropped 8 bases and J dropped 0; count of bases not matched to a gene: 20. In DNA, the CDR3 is TGTGCCAGCGGGTACAGCCTAGCGGATTATTTCTCTAGCACAGATACGCAGTATTTT. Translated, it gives CASGYSLADYFSSTDTQYF.